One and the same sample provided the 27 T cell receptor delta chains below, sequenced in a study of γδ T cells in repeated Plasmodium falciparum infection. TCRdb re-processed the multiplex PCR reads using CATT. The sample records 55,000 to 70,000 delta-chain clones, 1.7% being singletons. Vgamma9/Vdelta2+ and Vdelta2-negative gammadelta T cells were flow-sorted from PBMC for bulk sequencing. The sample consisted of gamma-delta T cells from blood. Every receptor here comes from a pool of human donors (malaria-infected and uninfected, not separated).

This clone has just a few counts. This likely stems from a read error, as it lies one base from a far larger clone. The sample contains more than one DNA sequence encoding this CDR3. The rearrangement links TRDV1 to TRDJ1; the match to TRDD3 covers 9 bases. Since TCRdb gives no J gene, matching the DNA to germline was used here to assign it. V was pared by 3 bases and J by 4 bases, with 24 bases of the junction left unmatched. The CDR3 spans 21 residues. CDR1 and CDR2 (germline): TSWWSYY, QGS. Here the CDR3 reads CALGDPSSSWDWGRRNDKLIF. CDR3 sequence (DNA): TGTGCTCTTGGGGACCCTTCCTCCTCCTGGGACTGGGGGAGAAGAAACGATAAACTCATCTTT.

The CDR3 region is CALGEPRSHTDKLIF. CDR3 DNA: TGTGCTCTTGGGGAACCCCGGTCCCACACCGATAAACTCATCTTT. The V gene is TRDV1, the J gene TRDJ1, with D unclear. The J gene is absent in TCRdb and was assigned here via DNA matching to germline. Germline V CDR1 and CDR2: TSWWSYY, QGS. The CDR3 covers 15 residues. V was trimmed by 1 base and J by 0 bases, leaving 9 bases between them.

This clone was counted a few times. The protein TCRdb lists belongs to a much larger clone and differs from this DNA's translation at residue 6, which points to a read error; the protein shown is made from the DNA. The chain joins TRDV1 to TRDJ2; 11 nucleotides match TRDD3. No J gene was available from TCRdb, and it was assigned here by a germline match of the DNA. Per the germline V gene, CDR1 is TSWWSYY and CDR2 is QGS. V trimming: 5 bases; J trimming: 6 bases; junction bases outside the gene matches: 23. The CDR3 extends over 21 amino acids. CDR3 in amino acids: CALGFPYLQDLGDTRAAQLFF. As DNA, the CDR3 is TGTGCTCTTGGGTTTCCCTACCTGCAAGACCTGGGGGATACTCGGGCAGCACAACTCTTCTTT.

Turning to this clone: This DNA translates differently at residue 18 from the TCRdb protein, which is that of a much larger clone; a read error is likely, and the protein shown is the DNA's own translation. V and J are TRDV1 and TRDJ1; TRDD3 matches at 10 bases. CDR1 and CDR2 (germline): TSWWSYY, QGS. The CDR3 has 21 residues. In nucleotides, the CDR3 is TGTGCTATTGGGGAACTAGATCATACTGTTATCGGGGGATACGGCACCGATGAACTCATCTTT. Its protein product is CAIGELDHTVIGGYGTDELIF.

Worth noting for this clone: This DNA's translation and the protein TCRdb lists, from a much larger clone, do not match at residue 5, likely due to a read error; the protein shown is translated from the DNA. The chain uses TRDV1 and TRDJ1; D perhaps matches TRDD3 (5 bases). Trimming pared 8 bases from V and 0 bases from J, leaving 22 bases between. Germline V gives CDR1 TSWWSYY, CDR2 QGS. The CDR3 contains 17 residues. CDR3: CALLLSGGPEYTDKLIF. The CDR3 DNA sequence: TGTGCTCTTTTACTGAGCGGGGGTCCAGAGTACACCGATAAACTCATCTTT.

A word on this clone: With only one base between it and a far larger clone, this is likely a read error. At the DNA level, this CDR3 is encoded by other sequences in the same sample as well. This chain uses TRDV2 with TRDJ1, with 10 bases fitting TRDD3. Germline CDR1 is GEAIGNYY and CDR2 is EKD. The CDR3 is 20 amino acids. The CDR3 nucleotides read TGTGCCTGTGACGGCAGGGTTTCCTACGCCCCCGGGGGATACGTCGATAAACTCATCTTC. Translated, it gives CACDGRVSYAPGGYVDKLIF.

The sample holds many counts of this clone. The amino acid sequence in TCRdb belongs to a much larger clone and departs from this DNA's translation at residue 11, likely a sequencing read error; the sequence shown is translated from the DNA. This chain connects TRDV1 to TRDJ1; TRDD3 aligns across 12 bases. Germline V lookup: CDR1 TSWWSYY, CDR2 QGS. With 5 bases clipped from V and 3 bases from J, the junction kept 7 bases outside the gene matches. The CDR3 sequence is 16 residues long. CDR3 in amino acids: CALGNNWGIHADKLIF. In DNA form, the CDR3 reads TGTGCTCTTGGGAATAACTGGGGGATACACGCCGATAAACTCATCTTT.

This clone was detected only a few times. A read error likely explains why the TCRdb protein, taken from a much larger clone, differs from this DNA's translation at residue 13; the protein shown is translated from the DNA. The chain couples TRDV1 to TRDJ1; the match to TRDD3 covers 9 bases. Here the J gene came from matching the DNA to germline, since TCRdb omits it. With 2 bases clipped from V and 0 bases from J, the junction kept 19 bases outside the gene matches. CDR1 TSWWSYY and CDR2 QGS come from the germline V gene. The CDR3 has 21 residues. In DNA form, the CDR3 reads TGTGCTCTTGGGGAATCTTTTATGCGGACTGGGGGACTTATGTACACCGATAAACTCATCTTT. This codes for CALGESFMRTGGLMYTDKLIF.

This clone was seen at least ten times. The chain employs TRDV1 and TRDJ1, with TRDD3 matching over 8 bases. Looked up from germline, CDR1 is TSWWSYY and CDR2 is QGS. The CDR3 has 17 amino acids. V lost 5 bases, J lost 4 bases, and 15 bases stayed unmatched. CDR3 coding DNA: TGTGCTCTTGGGAACCTCAGGCGGCTGGGGGACCTCGATAAACTCATCTTT. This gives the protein CALGNLRRLGDLDKLIF.

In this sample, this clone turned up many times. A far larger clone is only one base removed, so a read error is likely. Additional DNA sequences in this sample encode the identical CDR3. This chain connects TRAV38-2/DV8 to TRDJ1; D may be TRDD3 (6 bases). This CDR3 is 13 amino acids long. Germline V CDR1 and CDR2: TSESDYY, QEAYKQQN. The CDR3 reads CAYSRGPGYKLIF. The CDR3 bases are TGTGCTTATAGTCGGGGCCCGGGATATAAGCTCATCTTT.

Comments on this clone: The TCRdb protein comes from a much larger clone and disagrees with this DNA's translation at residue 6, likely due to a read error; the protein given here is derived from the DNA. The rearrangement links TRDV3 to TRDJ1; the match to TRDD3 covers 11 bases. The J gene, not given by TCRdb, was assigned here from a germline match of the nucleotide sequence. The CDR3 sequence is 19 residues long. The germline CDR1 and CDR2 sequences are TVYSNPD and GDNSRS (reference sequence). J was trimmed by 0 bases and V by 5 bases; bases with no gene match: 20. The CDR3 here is CAGYIARPGGYMHTDKLIF. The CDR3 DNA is TGTGCCGGTTACATAGCTAGGCCTGGGGGATACATGCACACCGATAAACTCATCTTT.

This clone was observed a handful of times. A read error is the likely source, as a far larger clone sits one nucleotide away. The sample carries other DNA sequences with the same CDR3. CDR3 loop: CALGEDNSPMWDSEYTDKLIF. CDR3 nucleotide sequence: TGTGCTCTTGGGGAAGATAATTCGCCTATGTGGGATTCCGAGTACACCGATAAACTCATCTTT. This chain connects TRDV1 to TRDJ1, with a tentative D call TRDD3 (5 bases). Germline V gene data show CDR1 as TSWWSYY and CDR2 as QGS. This CDR3 has 21 amino acids. V dropped 2 bases and J dropped 0 bases, with 28 bases sitting between them.

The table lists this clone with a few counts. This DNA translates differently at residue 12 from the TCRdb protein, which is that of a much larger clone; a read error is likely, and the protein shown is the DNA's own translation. CDR3 sequence reads: CASIFLRPADKPIF. The CDR3 DNA reads as TGTGCCTCCATTTTCCTACGTCCAGCCGATAAACCCATCTTT. J gene calling gave no result, while the V gene is TRDV3; the tabulated D call, TRDD2, remains unverified against the DNA. Germline V gives CDR1 TVYSNPD, CDR2 GDNSRS (reference sequence). The CDR3 covers 14 residues.

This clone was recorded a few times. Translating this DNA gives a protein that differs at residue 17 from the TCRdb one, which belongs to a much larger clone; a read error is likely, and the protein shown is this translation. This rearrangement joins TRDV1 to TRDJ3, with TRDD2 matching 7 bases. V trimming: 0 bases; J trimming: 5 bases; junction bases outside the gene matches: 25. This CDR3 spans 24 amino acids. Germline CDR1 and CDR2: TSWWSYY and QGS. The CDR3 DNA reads TGTGCTCTTGGGGAACTAGGTTCCTCCAGATTACTGCAACCTTTCCTACGGGACACCCGACAGATGTTTTTC. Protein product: CALGELGSSRLLQPFLRDTRQMFF.

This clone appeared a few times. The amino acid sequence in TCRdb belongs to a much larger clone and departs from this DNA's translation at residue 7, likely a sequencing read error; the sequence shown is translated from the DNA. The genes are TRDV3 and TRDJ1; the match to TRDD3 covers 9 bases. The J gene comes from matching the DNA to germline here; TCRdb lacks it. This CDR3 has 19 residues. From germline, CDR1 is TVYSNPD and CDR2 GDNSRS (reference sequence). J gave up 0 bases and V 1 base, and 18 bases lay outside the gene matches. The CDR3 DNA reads TGTGCCTTTAACTACCGACACCCGTACTGGGGGACGTACACCGATAAACTCATCTTT. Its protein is CAFNYRHPYWGTYTDKLIF.

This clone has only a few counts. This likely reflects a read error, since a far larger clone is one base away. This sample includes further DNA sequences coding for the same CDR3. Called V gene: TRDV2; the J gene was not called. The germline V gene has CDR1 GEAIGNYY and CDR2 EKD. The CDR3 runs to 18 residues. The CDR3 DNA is TGTGCCTGTGACACCTCTTACATAGAAGTCATCCACACCGATAAACTCATCTTC. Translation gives CACDTSYIEVIHTDKLIF.

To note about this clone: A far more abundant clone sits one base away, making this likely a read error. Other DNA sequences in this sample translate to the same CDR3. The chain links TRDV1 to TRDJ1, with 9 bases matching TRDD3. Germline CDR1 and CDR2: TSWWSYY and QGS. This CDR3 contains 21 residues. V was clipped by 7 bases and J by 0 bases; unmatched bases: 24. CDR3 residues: CALVVTITGGLQHTYTDKLIF. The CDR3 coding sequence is TGTGCTCTTGTGGTTACCATCACTGGGGGACTCCAGCACACGTACACCGATAAACTCATCTTT.

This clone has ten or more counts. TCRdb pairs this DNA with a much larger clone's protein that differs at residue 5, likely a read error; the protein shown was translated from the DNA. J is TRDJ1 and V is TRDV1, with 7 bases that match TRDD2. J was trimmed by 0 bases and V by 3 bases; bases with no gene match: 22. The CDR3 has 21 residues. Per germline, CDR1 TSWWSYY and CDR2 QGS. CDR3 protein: CALGDVSYGGPYSLYTDKLIF. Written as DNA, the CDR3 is TGTGCTCTTGGGGATGTTTCCTACGGGGGGCCGTACTCTCTGTACACCGATAAACTCATCTTT.

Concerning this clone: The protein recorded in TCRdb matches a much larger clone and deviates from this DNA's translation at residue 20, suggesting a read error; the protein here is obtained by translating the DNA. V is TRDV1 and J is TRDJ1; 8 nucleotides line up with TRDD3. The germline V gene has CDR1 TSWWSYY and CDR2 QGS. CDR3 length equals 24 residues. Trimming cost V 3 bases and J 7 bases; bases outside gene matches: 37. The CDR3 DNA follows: TGTGCTCTTGGGGAGACAGTGATCCTTCGCTACACACGACGTGGGGGATTTTTTGCCGGTAAACTCATCTTT. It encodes CALGETVILRYTRRGGFFAGKLIF.

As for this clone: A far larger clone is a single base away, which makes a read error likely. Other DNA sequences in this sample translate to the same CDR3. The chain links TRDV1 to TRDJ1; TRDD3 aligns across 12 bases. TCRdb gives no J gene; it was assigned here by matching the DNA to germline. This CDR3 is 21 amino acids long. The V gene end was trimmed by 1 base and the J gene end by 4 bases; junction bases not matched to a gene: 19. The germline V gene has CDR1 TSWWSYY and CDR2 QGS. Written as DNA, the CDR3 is TGTGCTCTTGGGGAACCAGCTTCCTACGTTGTGCTGGGGGATACGCTCGATAAACTCATCTTT. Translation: CALGEPASYVVLGDTLDKLIF.

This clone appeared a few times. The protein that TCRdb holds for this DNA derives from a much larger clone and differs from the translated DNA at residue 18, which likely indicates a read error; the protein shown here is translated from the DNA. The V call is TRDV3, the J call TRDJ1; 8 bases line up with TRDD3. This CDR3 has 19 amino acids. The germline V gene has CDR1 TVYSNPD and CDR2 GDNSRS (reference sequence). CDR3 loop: CAFRGYELGWMSPADKLTF. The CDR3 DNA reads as TGTGCCTTTAGGGGATACGAGTTAGGGTGGATGAGTCCGGCCGATAAACTCACCTTT. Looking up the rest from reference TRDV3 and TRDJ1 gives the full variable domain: CDKVTQSSPDQTVASGSEVVLLCTYDTVYSNPDLFWYRIRPDYSFQFVFYGDNSRSEGADFTQGRFSVKHILTQKAFHLVISPVRTEDSATYYCAFRGYELGWMSPADKLTFGKGTRVTVEP.

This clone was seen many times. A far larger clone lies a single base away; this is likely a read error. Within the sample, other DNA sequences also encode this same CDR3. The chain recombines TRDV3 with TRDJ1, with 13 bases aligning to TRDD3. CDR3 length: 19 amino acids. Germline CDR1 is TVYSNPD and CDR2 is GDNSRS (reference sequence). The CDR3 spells CAFIPTLYWGIRRLDKLIF. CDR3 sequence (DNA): TGCGCCTTTATTCCTACCCTCTACTGGGGGATACGCAGGCTCGATAAACTCATCTTT. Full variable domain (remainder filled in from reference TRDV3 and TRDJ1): CDKVTQSSPDQTVASGSEVVLLCTYDTVYSNPDLFWYRIRPDYSFQFVFYGDNSRSEGADFTQGRFSVKHILTQKAFHLVISPVRTEDSATYYCAFIPTLYWGIRRLDKLIFGKGTRVTVEP.

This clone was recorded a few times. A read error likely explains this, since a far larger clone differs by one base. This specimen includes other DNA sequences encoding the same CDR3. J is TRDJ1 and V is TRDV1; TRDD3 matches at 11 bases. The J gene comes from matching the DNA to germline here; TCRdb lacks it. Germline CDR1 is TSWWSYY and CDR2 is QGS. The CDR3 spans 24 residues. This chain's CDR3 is CALGEDWPSYARVLGDKNFPKLIF. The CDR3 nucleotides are TGTGCCCTTGGGGAAGACTGGCCTTCCTACGCTCGAGTACTGGGGGATAAAAATTTTCCTAAACTCATCTTT.

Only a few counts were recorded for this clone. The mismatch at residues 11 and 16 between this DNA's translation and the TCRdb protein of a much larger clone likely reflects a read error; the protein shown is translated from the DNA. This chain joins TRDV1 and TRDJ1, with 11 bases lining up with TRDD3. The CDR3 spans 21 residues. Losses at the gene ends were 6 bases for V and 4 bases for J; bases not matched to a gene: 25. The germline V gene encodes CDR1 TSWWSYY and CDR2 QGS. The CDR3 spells CALGGTWGIQSHLLYIDKLIF. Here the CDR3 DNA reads TGTGCTCTTGGTGGAACCTGGGGGATACAAAGCCATCTTTTATACATCGATAAACTCATCTTT.

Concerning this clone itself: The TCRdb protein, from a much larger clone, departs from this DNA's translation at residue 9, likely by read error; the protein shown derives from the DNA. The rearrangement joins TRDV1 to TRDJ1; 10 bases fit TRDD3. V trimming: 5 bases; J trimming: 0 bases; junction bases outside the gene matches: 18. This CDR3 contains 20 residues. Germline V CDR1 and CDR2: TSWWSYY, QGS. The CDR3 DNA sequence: TGTGCTCTTGGGAACAAAAGAGGGCCACTGGGGGATTTAAACACCGATAAACTCATCTTT. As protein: CALGNKRGPLGDLNTDKLIF.

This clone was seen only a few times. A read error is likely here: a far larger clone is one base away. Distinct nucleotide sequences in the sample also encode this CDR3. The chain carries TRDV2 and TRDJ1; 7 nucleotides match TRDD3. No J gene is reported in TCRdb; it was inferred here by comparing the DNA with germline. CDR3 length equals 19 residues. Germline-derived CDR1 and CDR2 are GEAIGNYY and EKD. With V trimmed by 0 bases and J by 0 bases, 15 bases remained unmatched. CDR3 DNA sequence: TGTGCCTGTGACACCGTCGAAACGGGGGGGGATCTGTACACCGATAAACTCATCTTT. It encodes CACDTVETGGDLYTDKLIF.

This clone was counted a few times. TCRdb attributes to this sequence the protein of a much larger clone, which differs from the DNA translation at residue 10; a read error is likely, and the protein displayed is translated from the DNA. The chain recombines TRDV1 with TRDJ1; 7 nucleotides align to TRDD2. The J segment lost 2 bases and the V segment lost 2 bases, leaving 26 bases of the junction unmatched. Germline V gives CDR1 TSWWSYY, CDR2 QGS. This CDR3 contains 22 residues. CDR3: CALGESSSYQSLMGPPTDKLIF. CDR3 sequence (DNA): TGTGCTCTTGGGGAATCCTCTTCCTATCAATCGCTTATGGGTCCCCCTACCGATAAACTCATCTTT.